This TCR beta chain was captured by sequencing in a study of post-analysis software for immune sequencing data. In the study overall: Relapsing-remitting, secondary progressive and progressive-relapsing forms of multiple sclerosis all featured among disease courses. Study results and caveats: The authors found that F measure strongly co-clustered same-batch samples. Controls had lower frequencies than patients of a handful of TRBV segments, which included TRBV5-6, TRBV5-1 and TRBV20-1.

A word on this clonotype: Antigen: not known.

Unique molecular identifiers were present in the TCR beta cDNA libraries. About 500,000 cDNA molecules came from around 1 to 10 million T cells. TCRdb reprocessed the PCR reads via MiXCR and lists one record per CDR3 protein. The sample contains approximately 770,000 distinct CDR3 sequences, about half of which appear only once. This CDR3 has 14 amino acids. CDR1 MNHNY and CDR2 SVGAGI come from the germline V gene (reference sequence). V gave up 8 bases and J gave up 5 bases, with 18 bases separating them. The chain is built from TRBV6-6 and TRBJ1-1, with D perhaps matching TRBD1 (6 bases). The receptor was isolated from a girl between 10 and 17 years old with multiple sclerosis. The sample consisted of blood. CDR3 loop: CASSIAGAGTEAFF. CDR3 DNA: TGTGCCAGCTCGATAGCAGGGGCTGGGACTGAAGCTTTCTTT.